Included here is one TCR beta chain sequence, with context. Original processing methods: The assay estimated nucleated cells by amplifying reference gene primers. Clones were read by immunoSEQ multiplex PCR, and TCRdb kept only the in-frame ones, dropping some. That table gives V, J and clone size, and the DNA gave D and trimming. The table includes 73,000 or so clones, roughly 80% detected once. This sample is part of a study of blood T cell repertoires in COVID-19. Study context: Acute-phase and convalescent COVID-19 samples originated in the United States, Italy and Spain. In each case, the material was cDNA or gDNA derived from T cells, B-cell-depleted T cells, or PBMCs.

The CDR3 runs 13 residues. Trimming left V 7 bases short and J 4 bases short, with 12 bases between. The specimen sequenced was peripheral blood. The V call is TRBV12-3 or TRBV12-4, the J call TRBJ2-3; D unresolved. This receptor was obtained from a woman aged 60-75 years with acute or convalescent COVID-19. The CDR3 sequence is CASTPYMADTQYF. CDR3 bases: TGTGCCAGCACCCCCTATATGGCAGATACGCAGTATTTT.